This T cell receptor (beta chain) was sequenced during a study of early T cells in non-severe SARS-CoV-2 infection. Across the study: Chains were not paired, and sequencing was done on bulk RNA from unsorted whole blood.

Each cDNA molecule carried a unique molecular identifier. TCRdb redid the calling of the 5' RACE reads with MiXCR, one entry per CDR3 protein. The sample carries roughly 47,000 distinct CDR3 sequences, around 6% recorded once. Notes on the study in general: VDJdb-based annotation leaned toward anti-spike CD8 responses and missed private and CD4 specificities.

This clonotype was counted at least ten times. Its specificity is not known. Germline V gene lookup returns CDR1 SGHVS and CDR2 FNYEAQ. CDR3 length equals 16 residues. V lost 0 bases and J 0 bases, leaving 10 bases between the germline ends. V usage is TRBV7-6 and J usage is TRBJ2-3; D is unclear. Sequenced here: whole blood, sampled at baseline. This receptor was obtained from an adult who was a healthcare worker with PCR-confirmed SARS-CoV-2 infection or an uninfected control (not recorded which). In nucleotides, the CDR3 is TGTGCCAGCAGCTTAGCACAGCGTACTAGCACAGATACGCAGTATTTT. As protein: CASSLAQRTSTDTQYF.